This T cell receptor (beta chain) comes out of a study of blood T cell repertoires in COVID-19. Study as a whole: Acute and convalescent COVID-19 specimens originated in the United States, Italy and Spain. Sources were T cells, B-cell-depleted T cells, or PBMCs; the material itself was cDNA or gDNA.

The table came from immunoSEQ multiplex PCR; TCRdb's copy has only in-frame clones and leaves some out. The sample includes fewer than 250,000 clones, approximately 88% of them seen just once. This CDR3 region has 13 residues. V lost 4 bases and J 8 bases, leaving 11 bases between the germline ends. CDR1 is SNHLY and CDR2 is FYNNEI in the germline V gene. This TCR was sampled from a woman younger than 45 who had been exposed to COVID-19. This rearrangement joins TRBV2 to TRBJ1-4; D is uncertain. Sequencing was carried out using PBMCs or T cells enriched from blood (not recorded which). CDR3 protein: CASSGSLGEKLFF. The CDR3 bases are TGTGCCAGCAGTGGCTCACTAGGGGAAAAACTGTTTTTT. The full variable domain, rest sourced from reference TRBV2 and TRBJ1-4, is EPEVTQTPSHQVTQMGQEVILRCVPISNHLYFYWYRQILGQKVEFLVSFYNNEISEKSEIFDDQFSVERPDGSNFTLKIRSTKLEDSAMYFCASSGSLGEKLFFGSGTQLSVL.